The rows below give T cell receptor beta chains drawn from one sample of a study of blood T cell repertoires in COVID-19. The assay was immunoSEQ multiplex PCR, and TCRdb's table has in-frame clones only and misses some. The sample lists nearly 70,000 clones, roughly 85% occurring once. The sequenced material came from peripheral blood. The receptors originated from a woman older than 75 with acute or convalescent COVID-19. Both conserved end residues are part of each CDR3. A D gene is named only where the DNA matches it firmly. Some rows have no size entry. The others give once, few or many, or a class for an expanded clone.

clone size	D gene	V gene	J gene	CDR3 protein	CDR3 DNA
.	TRBD2	TRBV19	TRBJ2-1	CASSTPGLAGRYNEQFF	TGTGCCAGTAGTACCCCCGGTCTAGCGGGGCGTTACAATGAGCAGTTCTTC
.	TRBD1	TRBV3-1/TRBV3-2	TRBJ1-1	CASGTGGGNTEAFF	TGTGCCAGCGGGACAGGGGGTGGGAACACTGAAGCTTTCTTT
.	.	TRBV9	TRBJ1-1	CASSVGGPGRGPNTEAFF	TGTGCCAGCAGCGTAGGAGGCCCGGGTAGGGGCCCGAACACTGAAGCTTTCTTT
.	.	TRBV5-1	TRBJ2-1	CASSLGTNNEQFF	TGCGCCAGCAGCTTGGGGACTAATAATGAGCAGTTCTTC
.	.	TRBV11-2	TRBJ2-6	CASSLAGQTNVLTF	TGTGCCAGCAGCTTAGCCGGACAGACCAACGTCCTGACTTTC
.	.	TRBV5-4	TRBJ2-5	CASSPGGGARETQYF	TGTGCCAGCAGCCCCGGAGGGGGGGCCCGGGAGACCCAGTACTTC
.	TRBD1	TRBV7-2	TRBJ2-7	CASKTGVLGNYEQYF	TGTGCCAGTAAGACAGGGGTCTTGGGGAACTACGAGCAGTACTTC
.	.	TRBV3-1/TRBV3-2	TRBJ2-5	CASSQVLPDGKETQYF	TGTGCCAGCAGCCAAGTCCTTCCTGACGGGAAAGAGACCCAGTACTTC
.	TRBD2	TRBV6-6	TRBJ2-7	CASRNSGGGYEQYF	TGTGCCAGCAGGAACTCTGGGGGGGGGTACGAGCAGTACTTC
.	TRBD1	TRBV7-9	TRBJ2-5	CASSARTGGAETQYF	TGTGCCAGCAGCGCACGGACAGGGGGCGCGGAGACCCAGTACTTC
.	TRBD1	TRBV5-1	TRBJ1-3	CASSRGTGENTIYF	TGCGCCAGCAGCCGTGGGACAGGGGAGAACACCATATATTTT
.	TRBD1	TRBV5-6	TRBJ1-1	CASSRDRANTEAFF	TGTGCCAGCAGCCGAGACAGGGCGAACACTGAAGCTTTCTTT
.	.	TRBV6-5	TRBJ2-2	CATRGSVRAGELFF	TGTGCCACCCGCGGAAGCGTACGGGCCGGGGAGCTGTTTTTT
once	TRBD2	TRBV5-4	TRBJ2-5	CASSLPIAGGRGETQYF	TGTGCCAGCAGCCTACCCATCGCGGGGGGCCGGGGGGAGACCCAGTACTTC
few	TRBD1	TRBV13	TRBJ1-3	CASSLVGTGGNTIYF	TGTGCCAGCAGCTTAGTGGGGACAGGAGGAAACACCATATATTTT
few	TRBD1	TRBV7-9	TRBJ1-2	CASKGAMDYGYTF	TGTGCCAGCAAGGGGGCGATGGACTATGGCTACACCTTC
.	TRBD1	TRBV5-1	TRBJ1-4	CASSGTGGNEKLFF	TGCGCCAGCAGTGGGACAGGGGGTAATGAAAAACTGTTTTTT
.	.	TRBV7-9	TRBJ2-2	CASSLGSGANTGELFF	TGTGCCAGCAGCTTAGGCTCAGGGGCGAACACCGGGGAGCTGTTTTTT
.	.	TRBV5-6	TRBJ1-4	CASSSDRGSTNEKLFF	TGTGCCAGCAGCTCTGATCGGGGGTCAACTAATGAAAAACTGTTTTTT
.	TRBD1	TRBV18	TRBJ2-5	CASSTDRGQETQYF	TGTGCCAGCTCAACAGACAGGGGCCAAGAGACCCAGTACTTC
.	TRBD1	TRBV5-4	TRBJ1-2	CASSLGGRGNYGYTF	TGTGCCAGCAGCTTGGGGGGCAGGGGGAACTATGGCTACACCTTC
.	.	TRBV9	TRBJ1-3	CASSVAESLSGNTIYF	TGTGCCAGCAGCGTAGCCGAGTCACTCTCTGGAAACACCATATATTTT
.	.	TRBV4-1	TRBJ2-5	CASSQDWRGPQTQYF	TGCGCCAGCAGCCAAGATTGGAGGGGTCCGCAGACCCAGTACTTC
.	TRBD2	TRBV19	TRBJ2-2	CASRGGGNTGELFF	TGTGCCAGTAGGGGCGGGGGGAACACCGGGGAGCTGTTTTTT
many	TRBD2	TRBV6-4	TRBJ2-1	CASSDSSGGANEQFF	TGTGCCAGCAGTGACTCTAGCGGGGGGGCCAATGAGCAGTTCTTC
.	.	TRBV6-1	TRBJ1-2	CASSRSPDWGYTF	TGTGCCAGCAGTCGGTCCCCAGACTGGGGCTACACCTTC
.	.	TRBV2	TRBJ1-2	CASMSRQVPTLNYGYTF	TGTGCCAGCATGAGCAGACAGGTCCCAACTCTTAACTATGGCTACACCTTC